This record concerns one T cell receptor beta chain sequence. Participants came from about 24 US areas, aged roughly 18 to 89 years. This sample was taken from a study of blood T cell repertoires in COVID-19. Study-wide context: Spain, Italy and the United States supplied samples that represented acute and convalescent COVID-19. T cells, B-cell-depleted T cells, or PBMCs supplied cDNA or gDNA.

Trimming at V came to 7 bases and at J to 6 bases, leaving 12 bases not matched to a gene. CDR1 and CDR2 (germline): LNHDA, SQIVND (reference sequence). This CDR3 is 16 amino acids long. This table comes from immunoSEQ multiplex PCR, and its TCRdb copy is limited to in-frame clones, with some not included. The profile shows about 210,000 clones, 85% to 90% of them singletons. This rearrangement joins TRBV19 to TRBJ1-5, with 10 bases aligning to TRBD1. Sequenced: PBMCs or T cells enriched from blood (not recorded which). This TCR was recovered from a man between 25 and 39 years old who had recovered from COVID-19. CDR3 residues: CASKKGDRGGSQPQHF. The CDR3 coding sequence is TGTGCCAGTAAGAAGGGGGACAGGGGTGGGAGTCAGCCCCAGCATTTT. The variable domain in full, with the rest retrieved from reference TRBV19 and TRBJ1-5, is DGGITQSPKYLFRKEGQNVTLSCEQNLNHDAMYWYRQDPGQGLRLIYYSQIVNDFQKGDIAEGYSVSREKKESFPLTVTSAQKNPTAFYLCASKKGDRGGSQPQHFGDGTRLSIL.